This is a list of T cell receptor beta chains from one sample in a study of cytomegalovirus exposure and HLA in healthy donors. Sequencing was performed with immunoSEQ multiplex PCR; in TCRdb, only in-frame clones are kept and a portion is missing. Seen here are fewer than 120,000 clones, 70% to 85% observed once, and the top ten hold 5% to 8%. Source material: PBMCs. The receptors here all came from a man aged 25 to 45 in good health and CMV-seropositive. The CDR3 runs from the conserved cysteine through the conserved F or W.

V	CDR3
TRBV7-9	CASSLPGTGVTGELFF
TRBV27	CASSLYRGSSEQFF
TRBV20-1	CAGQGSYEQYF
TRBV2	CASSRREVRNTGELFF
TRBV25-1	CASSDVGARSTEAFF
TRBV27	CASSLLSSVDEQYF
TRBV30	CAWSVRTSGTTGELFF
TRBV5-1	CASRPGTSEYNEQFF
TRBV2	CASRDRGHQETQYF
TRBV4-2	CASSGAGLAGYNEQFF
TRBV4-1	CASSQEPGLASYEQYF
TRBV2	CASRGTGGPTDTQYF
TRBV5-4	CASSKDRDSYEQYF
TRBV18	CASSPLYGGGTDTQYF
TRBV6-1	CASSGTGNNQPQHF
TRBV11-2	CASSLVAGGVSNVETQYF
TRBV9	CASSVDPGQVNTGELFF
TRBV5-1	CASNRGGANTEAFF
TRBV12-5	CASGLGEIGELFF
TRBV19	CASSIRDYNEQFF
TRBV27	CASSSSRGSTDTQYF
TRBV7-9	CASSASGGNNEQFF
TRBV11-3	CASSLGIADEQYF
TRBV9	CASSVGASGGGALYEQYF
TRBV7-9	CASSPRTGRNEQYF
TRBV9	CASSVADLISGGQQFF
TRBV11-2	CASSLDLGDGNEKLFF
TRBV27	CASSYGQGARPQHF
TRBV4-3	CASSQDRQASNYGYTF
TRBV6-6	CASSYGQDTQYF
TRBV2	CASSPTVGYGYTF
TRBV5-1	CASSLSLTANTEAFF
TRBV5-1	CASRTDPTRGQYF
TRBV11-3	CASSLGTAGELFF
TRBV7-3	CASSLARGHTEAFF
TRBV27	CASGRGWLEGYTF
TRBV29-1	CSVELATNYGYTF
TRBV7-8	CASSKGQGDQPQHF
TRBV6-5	CASRPAPGVHEQYF
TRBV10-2	CASSEQDGTEAFF
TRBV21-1	CASSKRQGDNQPQHF
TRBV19	CASNPGAWNTEAFF
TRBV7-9	CASSLGGGFSYEQYF
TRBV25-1	CASSESGQGAGELFF